Following are 20 T cell receptor beta chains from one sample sequenced in a study of cytomegalovirus exposure and HLA in healthy donors. PCR amplification relied on 60 Vbeta primers (plus 13 Jbeta primers). Sequencing used immunoSEQ multiplex PCR; TCRdb keeps in-frame clones, though not all of them. Here the sample spans 120,000 to 150,000 clones, under 70% being singletons. The sample comprised PBMCs. These receptors all come from a woman between 25 and 40 years old in good health and CMV-seropositive.

The chain has TRBV28 and TRBJ1-2; possibly TRBD1 for D (6 bases). CDR1 is MDHEN and CDR2 is SYDVKM in the germline V gene. V was cut by 8 bases and J by 4 bases, with 20 bases left in between. The CDR3 has 15 residues. CDR3 coding DNA: TGTGCCAGCCGACCGGCGGGGGGCTGGGGCTATGGCTACACCTTC. This translates into CASRPAGGWGYGYTF.

The chain uses TRBV6-1 and TRBJ1-2; 7 positions agree with TRBD1. Germline CDR1 reads MNHNS; CDR2 reads SASEGT. The CDR3 covers 18 residues. The ends lost 3 bases at V and 0 bases at J; junction bases unmatched: 13. The CDR3 sequence is CASSERWDRRSSNYGYTF. CDR3 DNA: TGTGCCAGCAGTGAGAGATGGGACAGAAGGTCCTCTAACTATGGCTACACCTTC.

This clone occurred a few times. This chain connects TRBV9 to TRBJ2-5, with 7 nucleotides matching TRBD2. Germline-derived CDR1 and CDR2 are SGDLS and YYNGEE. The CDR3 is 14 residues long. The V segment lost 4 bases and the J segment 5 bases; nucleotides outside the gene matches: 8. The CDR3 reads CASSSTTSFETQYF. CDR3 coding DNA: TGTGCCAGCAGCTCAACGACTAGCTTCGAGACCCAGTACTTC.

V gene TRBV5-1 combines with J gene TRBJ1-6; D perhaps matches TRBD1 (6 bases). Trimming shortened V by 0 bases and J by 7 bases, and 8 bases separated the two germline ends. The CDR3 extends over 14 amino acids. Looked up from germline, CDR1 is SGHRS and CDR2 is YFSETQ. CDR3 DNA: TGCGCCAGCAGCTTGGGACAGGCGAATTCACCCCTCCACTTT. As protein: CASSLGQANSPLHF.

The chain has TRBV5-1 and TRBJ2-3; D gene ambiguous. CDR1 SGHRS and CDR2 YFSETQ come from the germline V gene. There are 16 residues in the CDR3. V lost 4 bases and J lost 5, with 20 bases in between. The CDR3 loop is CASSPSAPATGDTQYF. The CDR3, as DNA: TGCGCCAGCAGCCCCTCAGCCCCAGCAACGGGAGATACGCAGTATTTT.

The chain couples TRBV5-4 to TRBJ2-3, with TRBD2 matching over 11 bases. The CDR3 has 18 residues. Germline V gene sequence: CDR1 SGHNT, CDR2 YYREEE (reference sequence). V dropped 4 bases and J dropped 0; count of bases not matched to a gene: 10. DNA for the CDR3: TGTGCCAGCAGCCGTACTAGCGGGAGCGGCGGAAGCACAGATACGCAGTATTTT. Translating gives CASSRTSGSGGSTDTQYF.

The V gene is TRBV7-8, the J gene TRBJ1-5, with 9 bases lining up with TRBD1. The V and J ends lost 5 bases and 2 bases, in that order; junction bases with no gene match: 10. CDR1 SGHVS and CDR2 FQNEAQ come from the germline V gene. The CDR3 is 17 amino acids. The CDR3 sequence is CASSPPTGGLGNQPQHF. The DNA for the CDR3 is TGTGCCAGCAGCCCACCTACAGGGGGCTTGGGCAATCAGCCCCAGCATTTT.

This chain joins TRBV10-3 and TRBJ2-3; 14 nucleotides align to TRBD2. Germline trimming cut 5 bases from V and 4 bases from J; bases unmatched to any gene: 5. Looked up from germline, CDR1 is ENHRY and CDR2 is SYGVKD. The CDR3 contains 16 residues. The CDR3 loop reads CAISPPGLAGADTQYF. CDR3 nucleotide sequence: TGTGCCATCAGTCCGCCGGGACTAGCGGGAGCAGATACGCAGTATTTT.

This clone was counted a few times. V gene TRBV28 combines with J gene TRBJ2-7, with 12 bases identical to TRBD2. Germline assignment: CDR1 MDHEN and CDR2 SYDVKM. The CDR3 covers 18 residues. V lost 5 bases to trimming and J lost 6 bases; unmatched junction nucleotides: 17. CDR3 nucleotide sequence: TGTGCCAGCAGTCCGACCTTCCTAGCGGGAGGGCCTAGGGGCGAGCAGTACTTC. Its protein product is CASSPTFLAGGPRGEQYF.

This clone has just one count. This chain joins TRBV7-9 and TRBJ1-1, with D possibly matching TRBD1 (5 bases). Trimming shortened V by 6 bases and J by 6 bases, and 17 bases separated the two germline ends. The CDR3 has 14 amino acids. Per the germline V gene, CDR1 is SEHNR and CDR2 is FQNEAQ (reference sequence). The CDR3 loop reads CASRAGMARPEAFF. The DNA for the CDR3 is TGTGCCAGCAGAGCAGGGATGGCAAGGCCTGAAGCTTTCTTT.

V is TRBV27 and J is TRBJ1-1; 7 nucleotides agree with TRBD1. The J segment lost 0 bases and the V segment lost 8 bases, leaving 12 bases of the junction unmatched. Germline CDR1 is MNHEY and CDR2 is SMNVEV (reference sequence). The CDR3 runs to 16 residues. The CDR3 sequence: CASVLYRDRMNTEAFF. In DNA, the CDR3 is TGTGCCAGCGTCCTATACCGGGACAGAATGAACACTGAAGCTTTCTTT.

V is TRBV6-5 and J is TRBJ2-3; D perhaps matches TRBD1 (5 bases). The length of the CDR3 is 14 residues. Looked up from germline, CDR1 is MNHEY and CDR2 is SVGAGI. Trimming removed 3 bases from V and 5 bases from J, with 12 bases in between. CDR3 protein: CASSYGRGIDTQYF. CDR3 DNA: TGTGCCAGCAGTTATGGTAGGGGAATAGATACGCAGTATTTT.

The chain links TRBV10-2 to TRBJ1-1, with D possibly being TRBD1 (5 bases). Germline V lookup: CDR1 WSHSY, CDR2 SAAADI. The CDR3 length is 12 residues. V was pared by 7 bases and J by 2 bases, with 8 bases between. DNA for the CDR3: TGCGCCAGCACCGACAGAAACACTGAAGCTTTCTTT. The encoded protein is CASTDRNTEAFF.

This chain connects TRBV19 to TRBJ1-6; the D gene is possibly TRBD1 (6 bases). Trimming left V 6 bases short and J 7 bases short, with 13 bases between. CDR1 is LNHDA and CDR2 is SQIVND in the germline V gene (reference sequence). This CDR3 has 14 residues. CDR3 nucleotides: TGTGCCAGTAGGCCACAGGGTCGCAATTCACCCCTCCACTTT. Its protein product is CASRPQGRNSPLHF.

V usage is TRBV6-5 and J usage is TRBJ2-2; a possible D gene is TRBD1 (5 bases). Trimming took off 6 bases at V and 6 bases at J, with 11 bases between the two ends. Germline CDR1 reads MNHEY; CDR2 reads SVGAGI. The CDR3 runs to 13 residues. CDR3 sequence: CASSRVGPGELFF. The CDR3, as DNA: TGTGCCAGCAGCCGGGTGGGGCCCGGGGAGCTGTTTTTT.

This sequence joins TRBV30 and TRBJ2-2, with 11 nucleotides matching TRBD2. The CDR3 runs 15 residues. Germline V CDR1 and CDR2: GTSNPN, SVGIG (reference sequence). The J segment lost 7 bases and the V segment lost 4 bases, leaving 8 bases of the junction unmatched. The CDR3 DNA reads as TGTGCCTGGACCACTAGCGGGAGTGAGATCGGGGAGCTGTTTTTT. It yields the protein CAWTTSGSEIGELFF.

CDR3 coding DNA: TGTGCCAGCAGCCCCGGGACTAGTCACGAGCAGTACTTC. Translated: CASSPGTSHEQYF. The chain uses TRBV7-3 and TRBJ2-7; 8 bases fit TRBD2. V was clipped by 5 bases and J by 5 bases; unmatched bases: 5. CDR1 and CDR2 from the germline V gene are SGHTA and FQGTGA. The CDR3 is 13 amino acids. Using reference TRBV7-3 and TRBJ2-7 for the parts outside the CDR3, the full variable domain is GAGVSQTPSNKVTEKGKYVELRCDPISGHTALYWYRQSLGQGPEFLIYFQGTGAADDSGLPNDRFFAVRPEGSVSTLKIQRTERGDSAVYLCASSPGTSHEQYFGPGTRLTVT.

The chain uses TRBV19 and TRBJ2-2; 7 bases align to TRBD1. The CDR3 contains 15 residues. CDR1 and CDR2 from the germline V gene are LNHDA and SQIVND (reference sequence). V gave up 3 bases and J gave up 3 bases; unmatched junction bases: 4. The CDR3 region is CASSIPDRDTGELFF. CDR3 nucleotides: TGTGCCAGTAGTATTCCCGACAGGGACACCGGGGAGCTGTTTTTT. Supplemented by reference TRBV19 and TRBJ2-2, the full variable domain reads DGGITQSPKYLFRKEGQNVTLSCEQNLNHDAMYWYRQDPGQGLRLIYYSQIVNDFQKGDIAEGYSVSREKKESFPLTVTSAQKNPTAFYLCASSIPDRDTGELFFGEGSRLTVL.

There are a few counts of this clone. The chain combines TRBV2 with TRBJ1-5; D is uncertain. The germline V gene has CDR1 SNHLY and CDR2 FYNNEI. V gave up 8 bases and J gave up 4 bases, with 12 bases separating them. The CDR3 is 13 residues long. DNA of the CDR3: TGTGCCAGCCGCGGGGAACTGAATCAGCCCCAGCATTTT. Protein: CASRGELNQPQHF.

This chain joins TRBV13 and TRBJ1-4; maybe TRBD1 (6 bases). CDR1 and CDR2 from the germline V gene are PRHDT and FYEKMQ (reference sequence). The CDR3 consists of 15 residues. The V end was cut by 3 bases, the J end by 5 bases, with 13 bases between. In DNA form, the CDR3 reads TGTGCCAGCAGCTTGGCGACAGGAACGAATGAAAAACTGTTTTTT. Residues: CASSLATGTNEKLFF.